The next 6 T cell receptor beta chains were all read from a single sample in a study of T cells after yellow fever vaccination. TCRdb recomputed calls from the 5' RACE reads with MiXCR, one row per CDR3 protein. This sample yields about 310,000 distinct CDR3 sequences, of which roughly 3.5% are seen a single time; around 24% belongs to the top ten. This specimen was PBMCs, taken on the day of the yellow fever booster vaccination. All receptors come from a man between 18 and 35 years old who received the YFV17D yellow fever vaccine.

This clonotype showed up just a few times. The J gene is TRBJ2-7, the V gene TRBV7-9, with 8 bases aligning to TRBD1. The CDR3 is 16 amino acids. V gave up 4 bases and J gave up 3 bases; unmatched junction bases: 11. The germline CDR1 and CDR2 sequences are SEHNR and FQNEAQ (reference sequence). Written as DNA, the CDR3 is TGTGCCAGCAGCTACCCCACCGGACAGGGTGTCTACGAGCAGTACTTC. Protein: CASSYPTGQGVYEQYF.

In this sample, this clonotype turned up a few times. The rearrangement links TRBV6-2 or TRBV6-3 to TRBJ1-5; D unresolved. The CDR3 loop spans 13 amino acids. CDR1 MNHEY and CDR2 SVGEGT come from the germline V gene. V lost 8 bases, J lost 0 bases, and 8 bases lay in between. The CDR3 region has the DNA TGTGCCAGCGTCTTATATAGCAATCAGCCCCAGCATTTT. Translation gives CASVLYSNQPQHF.

CDR3 amino acids: CASSQDQTYEQYF. As DNA, the CDR3 is TGTGCCAGCAGCCAAGATCAAACCTACGAGCAGTACTTC. The gene calls are TRBV4-2 and TRBJ2-7; D remains unclear. This CDR3 is 13 amino acids long. V lost 0 bases and J lost 2, with 5 bases in between. Germline V gene sequence: CDR1 LGHNA, CDR2 YNFKEQ.

In this sample, this clonotype turned up many times. The V and J genes are TRBV9 and TRBJ1-1, with D unresolved. Trimming pared 2 bases from V and 1 base from J, leaving 12 bases between. Germline CDR1 SGDLS, CDR2 YYNGEE. The CDR3 totals 15 residues. CDR3 amino acids: CASSVDGHGNTEAFF. The CDR3 DNA sequence: TGTGCCAGCAGCGTGGACGGGCATGGGAACACTGAAGCTTTCTTT.

This chain connects TRBV30 to TRBJ1-2; TRBD1 is a possible D gene (5 bases). This CDR3 spans 15 amino acids. Germline assignment: CDR1 GTSNPN and CDR2 SVGIG (reference sequence). The ends were cut back, 2 bases at V and 3 bases at J, with 16 bases in the middle. The CDR3 spells CAWSSVEGIYYGYTF. The CDR3 nucleotides are TGTGCCTGGAGTTCAGTGGAGGGGATATACTATGGCTACACCTTC.

This clonotype was observed at least ten times. This rearrangement joins TRBV5-1 to TRBJ2-5; perhaps TRBD2 as D (6 bases). The CDR3 is 15 residues long. V was trimmed by 0 bases and J by 5 bases, leaving 14 bases between them. Germline lookup yields CDR1 SGHRS and CDR2 YFSETQ. Here the CDR3 DNA reads TGCGCCAGCAGCTTGGATCCGGGAGAATGGGAGACCCAGTACTTC. It specifies CASSLDPGEWETQYF.